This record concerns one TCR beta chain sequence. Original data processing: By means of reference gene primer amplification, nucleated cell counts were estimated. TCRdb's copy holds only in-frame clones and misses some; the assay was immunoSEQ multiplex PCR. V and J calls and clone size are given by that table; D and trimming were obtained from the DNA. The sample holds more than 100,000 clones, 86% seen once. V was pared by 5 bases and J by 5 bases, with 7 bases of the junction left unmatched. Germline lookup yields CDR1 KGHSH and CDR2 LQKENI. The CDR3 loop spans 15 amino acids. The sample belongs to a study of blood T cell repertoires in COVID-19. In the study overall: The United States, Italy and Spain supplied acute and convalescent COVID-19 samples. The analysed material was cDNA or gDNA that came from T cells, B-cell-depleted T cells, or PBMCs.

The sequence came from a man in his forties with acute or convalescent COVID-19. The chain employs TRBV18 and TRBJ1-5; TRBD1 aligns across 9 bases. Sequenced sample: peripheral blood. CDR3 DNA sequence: TGTGCCAGCTCATCCAGACAGGGGGTAGATCAGCCCCAGCATTTT. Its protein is CASSSRQGVDQPQHF.